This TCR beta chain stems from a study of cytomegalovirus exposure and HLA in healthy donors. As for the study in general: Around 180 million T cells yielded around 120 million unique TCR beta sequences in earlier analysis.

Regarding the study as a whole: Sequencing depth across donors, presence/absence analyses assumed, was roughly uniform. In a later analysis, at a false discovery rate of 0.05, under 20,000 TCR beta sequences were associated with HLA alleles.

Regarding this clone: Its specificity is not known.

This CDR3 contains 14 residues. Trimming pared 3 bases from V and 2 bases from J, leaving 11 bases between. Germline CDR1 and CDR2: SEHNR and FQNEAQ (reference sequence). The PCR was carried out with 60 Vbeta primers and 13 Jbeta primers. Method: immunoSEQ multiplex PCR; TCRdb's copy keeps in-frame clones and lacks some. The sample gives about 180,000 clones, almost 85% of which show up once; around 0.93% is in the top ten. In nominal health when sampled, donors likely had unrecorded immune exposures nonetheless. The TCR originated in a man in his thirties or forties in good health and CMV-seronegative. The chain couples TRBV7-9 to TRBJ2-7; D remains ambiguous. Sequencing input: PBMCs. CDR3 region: CASSFERQPYEQYF. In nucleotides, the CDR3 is TGTGCCAGCAGCTTCGAGAGACAACCCTACGAGCAGTACTTC.